This T cell receptor (beta chain) came from a study of T cell changes during pregnancy in multiple sclerosis (dated by TCRdb to about 2019). As for the study more broadly: In women with multiple sclerosis, the researchers looked at how the T cell repertoire shifted as pregnancy progressed.

Remarks on this clone: It lacks a known antigen. No clone much larger than this one lies a single base away; base qualities are absent.

Measured from the cysteine to the phenylalanine, the CDR3 is 15 residues long. Only the CDR3 part of the read is kept: 45 bases, read in frame from the first base. V and J are trimmed by 7 bases and 6 bases, and the gene matches miss 7 bases of the junction. CDR1 MNHNS and CDR2 SASEGT are derived from the germline V gene. Library preparation used the immunoSEQ multiplex PCR assay. TCRdb took this table from immuneACCESS and kept in-frame rearrangements with V and J called. Such tables lack part of the clones; where checked against another copy, unresolved V genes explain under half of the gap, and the rest is unexplained. The sample table records over 70,000 clones; around 94% of these occur just once. The top ten clonotypes cover about 0.8% of the sample.

Here the chain combines TRBV6-1 and TRBJ2-1; the junction holds 12 bases that match TRBD2. This TCR was sampled from a female donor with multiple sclerosis, enrolled in a pregnancy study. This specimen consisted of peripheral blood, obtained in the third trimester of pregnancy. The DNA reads TGTGCCAGCATCCCAGGACTAGCGGGGCGCAATGAGCAGTTCTTC. Its translation reads: CASIPGLAGRNEQFF.